The present TCR beta chain was sequenced within a study of T cells after yellow fever vaccination (dated by TCRdb to the late 2010s). With regard to the full study: The SMART-Seq v4 Ultra Low Input RNA kit was used to prepare libraries from fractions with low cell numbers. Blood was drawn at multiple timepoints before and after primary and secondary immunization, with bulk PBMC replicates and cell subsets isolated. To follow T-cell clones before and after both primary and booster YFV17D yellow fever vaccination, bulk TCR alpha and beta repertoires underwent longitudinal sequencing. Two healthy male donors, one aged 18 to 30 and one aged 30 to 40 years, made up the cohort. Broad study findings and their caveats: After the booster, most clones that had expanded after primary vaccination were detected again (approximately 96% of CD4 and roughly nine tenths of CD8), suggesting broad maintenance of memory. The study included only a couple of donors, which limits how far the findings can be generalized. Compared with the primary T-cell response, the secondary T-cell response was faster but weaker, reaching its peak on day 5 rather than on day 15. A small fraction of clonotypes appeared in both the CD4 and CD8 compartments, likely as a result of convergent recombination. Computational filtering was needed because FACS-sorted repertoires could contain abundant contaminating clonotypes from the bulk population.

TCR cDNA was made using 5'RACE template switching, a step that added a universal primer site and unique molecular identifiers. Priming of cDNA synthesis was performed from both the TCR alpha and TCR beta constant segments. Two PCR steps were used to amplify libraries, with sample barcodes and sequencing adapters being added in the second step. Sequencing of libraries was performed on Illumina HiSeq 2500 (2x100 bp) or NovaSeq (2x150 bp). Regarding the original processing steps: Demultiplexing of reads and collapsing into UMI consensus sequences were performed with MIGEC, and V(D)J alignment was carried out with MiXCR. Using edgeR on replicate PBMC samples, clonotypes were called vaccine-responding if FDR was below 0.01 and the log2 fold change was above 5 up to day 15. CD4 or CD8 identity was assigned to each bulk clonotype according to whether the clonotype was present at higher abundance in the sequenced CD4 repertoire or the sequenced CD8 repertoire. Using fastp trimming at Q25 and MiXCR clonotype assembly, TCRdb reanalyzed the public sequencing data and kept in-frame beta chains. All rows with the same CDR3 protein become a single entry with the most common DNA and genes. The V and J calls, along with clone size, are taken from TCRdb and not from the paper's own processing. In all, the sample holds some 350,000 distinct CDR3 sequences, and roughly 6.1% of those were seen once. The ten largest clones add up to approximately 16% of the sample.

Sample treatment or condition, as interpreted from the label and publication: live attenuated yellow fever vaccine strain. At each blood-draw timepoint, two biological replicates of bulk PBMCs were collected. PBMCs were isolated from peripheral blood using a standard Ficoll-Paque protocol. TriZol was used to extract RNA from bulk PBMCs, CD4 and CD8 fractions, and dextramer-positive and dextramer-negative fractions. In the case of this clonotype: Its antigen remains undetermined. No base quality information exists; no much larger clone differs at one position.

This TCR derives from a man under 40 who received the YFV17D yellow fever vaccine. Material: PBMCs, obtained 5 days after the yellow fever booster vaccination.

The CDR3: CSASRLAVQETQYF. The nucleotides are TGCAGTGCTAGCCGACTAGCTGTCCAAGAGACCCAGTACTTC. The sequence links TRBV20-1 to TRBJ2-5; 7 central nucleotides agree with TRBD2. Sequences DFQATT (CDR1) and SNEGSKA (CDR2) are obtained from the germline V gene (reference sequence). The CDR3 runs 14 residues from the cysteine to the phenylalanine. The CDR3 DNA has 42 bases and is translated from base 1. V has 3 bases trimmed and J has 1 base trimmed; junction bases matching no gene number 5.